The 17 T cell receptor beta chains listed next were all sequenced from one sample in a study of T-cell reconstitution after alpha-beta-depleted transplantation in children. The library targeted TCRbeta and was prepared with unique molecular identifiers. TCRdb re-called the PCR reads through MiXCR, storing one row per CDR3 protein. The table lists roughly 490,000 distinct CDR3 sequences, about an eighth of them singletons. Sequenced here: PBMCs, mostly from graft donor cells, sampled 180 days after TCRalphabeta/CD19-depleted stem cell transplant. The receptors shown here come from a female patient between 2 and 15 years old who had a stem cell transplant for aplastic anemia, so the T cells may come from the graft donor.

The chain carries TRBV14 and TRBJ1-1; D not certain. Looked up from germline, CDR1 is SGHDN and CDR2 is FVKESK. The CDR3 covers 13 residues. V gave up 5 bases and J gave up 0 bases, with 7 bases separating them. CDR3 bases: TGTGCCAGCAGCGCAGTAGTGAACACTGAAGCTTTCTTT. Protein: CASSAVVNTEAFF.

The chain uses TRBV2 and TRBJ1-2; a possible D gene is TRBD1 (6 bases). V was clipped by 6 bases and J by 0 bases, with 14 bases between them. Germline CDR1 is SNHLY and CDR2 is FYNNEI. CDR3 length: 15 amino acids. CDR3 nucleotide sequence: TGTGCCAGCAGAACAGACAGGCACCCTAACTATGGCTACACCTTC. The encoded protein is CASRTDRHPNYGYTF.

The DNA of the CDR3 is TGTGCCAGCAGTAGGGTACTGAGCTCCTACGAGCAGTACGTC. Amino acids: CASSRVLSSYEQYV. The rearrangement uses TRBV25-1 and TRBJ2-7; D call uncertain. The V and J ends lost 5 bases and 0 bases respectively, with 11 bases between them. The CDR3 has 14 amino acids. Germline V gene sequence: CDR1 MGHDK, CDR2 SYGVNS.

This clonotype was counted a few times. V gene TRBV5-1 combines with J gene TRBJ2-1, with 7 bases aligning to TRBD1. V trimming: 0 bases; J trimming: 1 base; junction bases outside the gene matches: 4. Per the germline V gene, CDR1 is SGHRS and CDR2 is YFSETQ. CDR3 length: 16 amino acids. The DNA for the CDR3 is TGCGCCAGCAGCTTGGCCCAACAGGGGTCCTACAATGAGCAGTTCTTC. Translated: CASSLAQQGSYNEQFF.

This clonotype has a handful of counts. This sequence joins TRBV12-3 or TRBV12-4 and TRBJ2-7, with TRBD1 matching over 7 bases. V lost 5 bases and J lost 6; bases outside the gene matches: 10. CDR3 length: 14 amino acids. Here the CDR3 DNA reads TGTGCCAGCAGTGCCGGGACAGCTATACGCGAGCAGTACTTC. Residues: CASSAGTAIREQYF.

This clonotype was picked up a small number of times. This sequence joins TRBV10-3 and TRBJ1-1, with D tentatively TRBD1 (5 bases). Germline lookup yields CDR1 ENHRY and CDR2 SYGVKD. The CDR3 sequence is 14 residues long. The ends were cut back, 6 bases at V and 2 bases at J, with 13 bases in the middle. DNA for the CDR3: TGTGCCATCAGGGGGATTGGGGACAACACTGAAGCTTTCTTT. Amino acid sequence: CAIRGIGDNTEAFF.

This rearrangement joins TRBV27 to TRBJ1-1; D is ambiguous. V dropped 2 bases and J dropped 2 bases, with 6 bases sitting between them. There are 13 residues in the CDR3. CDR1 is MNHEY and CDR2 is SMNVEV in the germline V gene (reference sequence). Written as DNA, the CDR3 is TGTGCCAGCAGTTTACTGATAAACACTGAAGCTTTCTTT. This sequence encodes CASSLLINTEAFF.

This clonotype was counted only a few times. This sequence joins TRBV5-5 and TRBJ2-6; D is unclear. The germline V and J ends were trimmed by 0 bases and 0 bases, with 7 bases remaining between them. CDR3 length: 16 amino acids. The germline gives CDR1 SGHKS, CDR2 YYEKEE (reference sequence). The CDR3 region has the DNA TGTGCCAGCAGCTTGGTTCACGGCTCTGGGGCCAACGTCCTGACTTTC. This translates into CASSLVHGSGANVLTF.

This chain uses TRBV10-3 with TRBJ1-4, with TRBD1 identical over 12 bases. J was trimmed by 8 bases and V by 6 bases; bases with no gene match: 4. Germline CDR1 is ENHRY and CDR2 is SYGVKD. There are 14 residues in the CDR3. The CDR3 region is CAISPGQGAEKLFF. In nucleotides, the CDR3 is TGTGCCATCAGCCCGGGACAGGGGGCGGAAAAACTGTTTTTT.

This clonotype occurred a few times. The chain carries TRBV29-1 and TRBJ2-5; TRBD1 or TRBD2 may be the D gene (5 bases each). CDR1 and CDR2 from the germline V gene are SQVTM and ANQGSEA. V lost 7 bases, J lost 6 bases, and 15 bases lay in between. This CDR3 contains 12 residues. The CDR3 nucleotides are TGCAGCGGGGGGACGGTGGTACAGACCCAGTACTTC. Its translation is CSGGTVVQTQYF.

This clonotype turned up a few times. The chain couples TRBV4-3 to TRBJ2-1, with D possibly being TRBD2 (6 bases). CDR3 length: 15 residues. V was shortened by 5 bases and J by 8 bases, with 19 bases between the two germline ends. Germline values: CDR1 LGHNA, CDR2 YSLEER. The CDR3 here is CASSANLALGDEQFF. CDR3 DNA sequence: TGCGCCAGCAGCGCGAATCTAGCGTTGGGGGATGAGCAGTTCTTC.

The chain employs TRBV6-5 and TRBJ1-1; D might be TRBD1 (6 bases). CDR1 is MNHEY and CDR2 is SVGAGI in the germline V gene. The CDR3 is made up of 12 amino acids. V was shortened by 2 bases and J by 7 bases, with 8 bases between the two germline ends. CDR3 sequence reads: CASSYTGSEAFF. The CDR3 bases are TGTGCCAGCAGTTACACAGGGAGTGAAGCTTTCTTT.

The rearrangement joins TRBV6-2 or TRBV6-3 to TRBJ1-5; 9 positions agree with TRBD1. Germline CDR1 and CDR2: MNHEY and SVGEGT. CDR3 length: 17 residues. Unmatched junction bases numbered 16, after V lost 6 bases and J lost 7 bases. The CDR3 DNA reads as TGTGCCAGCAGCTCAGCGGGGGGGACAGGGAATCGGCAGCCCCAGCATTTT. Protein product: CASSSAGGTGNRQPQHF.

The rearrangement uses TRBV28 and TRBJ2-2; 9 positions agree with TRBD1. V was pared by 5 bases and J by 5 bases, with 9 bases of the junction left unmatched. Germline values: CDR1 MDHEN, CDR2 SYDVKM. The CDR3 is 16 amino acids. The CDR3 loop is CASSIMTGGGTGELFF. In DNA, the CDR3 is TGTGCCAGCAGTATAATGACAGGGGGAGGGACCGGGGAGCTGTTTTTT. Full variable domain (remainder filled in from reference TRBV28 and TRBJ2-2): DVKVTQSSRYLVKRTGEKVFLECVQDMDHENMFWYRQDPGLGLRLIYFSYDVKMKEKGDIPEGYSVSREKKERFSLILESASTNQTSMYLCASSIMTGGGTGELFFGEGSRLTVL.

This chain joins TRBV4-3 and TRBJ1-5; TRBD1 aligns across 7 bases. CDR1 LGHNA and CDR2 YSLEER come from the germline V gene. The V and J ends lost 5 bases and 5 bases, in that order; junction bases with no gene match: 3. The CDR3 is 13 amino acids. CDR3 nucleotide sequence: TGCGCCAGCAGCAGGGGGCCGCATCAGCCCCAGCATTTT. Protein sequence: CASSRGPHQPQHF.

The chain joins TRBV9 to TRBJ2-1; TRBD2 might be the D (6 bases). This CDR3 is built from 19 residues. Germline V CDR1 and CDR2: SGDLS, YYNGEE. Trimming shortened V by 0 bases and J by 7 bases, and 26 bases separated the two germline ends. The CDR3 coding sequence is TGTGCCAGCAGCGTAGATGGGGGGTGGGGGACCCGATTTGGGAATGAGCAGTTCTTC. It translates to CASSVDGGWGTRFGNEQFF.

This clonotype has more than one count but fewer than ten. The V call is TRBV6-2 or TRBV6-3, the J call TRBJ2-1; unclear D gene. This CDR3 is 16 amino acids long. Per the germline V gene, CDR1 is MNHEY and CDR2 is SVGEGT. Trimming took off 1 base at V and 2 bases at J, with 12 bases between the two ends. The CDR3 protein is CASSYFPLGPYNEQFF. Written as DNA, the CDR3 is TGTGCCAGCAGTTACTTCCCTCTCGGGCCCTACAATGAGCAGTTCTTC.